This TCR beta chain was sequenced during a study of T cells in Graves' hyperthyroidism and ophthalmopathy. It was approximately 9.4 ml of fresh peripheral blood that supplied the PBMCs. Germline values: CDR1 SQVTM, CDR2 ANQGSEA. The CDR3 spans 14 residues. V lost 8 bases to trimming and J lost 2 bases; unmatched junction nucleotides: 7. Researchers took RNA transcripts and amplified the TCR beta CDR3 regions from them. During a first-round RT-PCR of the TCR CDR3, the HTBI primer set was used. Via MiXCR, TCRdb re-called the multiplex PCR reads, giving one row per CDR3 protein. The data contain roughly 38,000 distinct CDR3 sequences, roughly 49% of them singletons.

V and J are TRBV29-1 and TRBJ2-1; 9 nucleotides match TRBD2. Sequenced input: blood. This TCR was recovered from a woman aged 45-59 years with Graves' hyperthyroidism that later progressed to Graves' ophthalmopathy. The CDR3 nucleotides are TGCAGCTTAGAAGGCGGGAGGGCCTACAATGAGCAGTTCTTC. It translates to CSLEGGRAYNEQFF.